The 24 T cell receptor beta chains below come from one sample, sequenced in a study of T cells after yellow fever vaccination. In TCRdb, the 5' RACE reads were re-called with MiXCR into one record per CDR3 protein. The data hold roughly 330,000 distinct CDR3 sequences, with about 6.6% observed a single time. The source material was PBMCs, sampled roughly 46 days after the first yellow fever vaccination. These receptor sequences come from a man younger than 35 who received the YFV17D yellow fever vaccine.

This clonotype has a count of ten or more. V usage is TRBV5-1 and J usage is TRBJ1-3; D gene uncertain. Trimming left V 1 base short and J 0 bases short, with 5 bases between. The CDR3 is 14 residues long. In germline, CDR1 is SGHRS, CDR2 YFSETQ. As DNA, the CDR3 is TGCGCCAGCAGCTTGAGAAGCTCTGGAAACACCATATATTTT. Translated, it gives CASSLRSSGNTIYF.

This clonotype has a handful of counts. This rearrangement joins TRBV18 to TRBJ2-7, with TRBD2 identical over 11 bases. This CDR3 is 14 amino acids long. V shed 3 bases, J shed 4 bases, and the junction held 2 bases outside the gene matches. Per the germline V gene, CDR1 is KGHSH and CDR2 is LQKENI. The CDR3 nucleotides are TGTGCCAGCTCACCGGGACTAGCGGAGTACGAGCAGTACTTC. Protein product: CASSPGLAEYEQYF.

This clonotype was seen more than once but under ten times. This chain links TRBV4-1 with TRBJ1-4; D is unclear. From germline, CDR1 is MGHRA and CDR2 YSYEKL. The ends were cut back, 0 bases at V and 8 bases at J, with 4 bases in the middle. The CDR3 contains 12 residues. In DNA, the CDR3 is TGCGCCAGCAGCCAAGAAAGGGAAAAACTGTTTTTT. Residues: CASSQEREKLFF.

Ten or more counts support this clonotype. CDR3 bases: TGTGCCAGTAGCCGGGGACAGACCTACGAGCAGTACTTC. Translated: CASSRGQTYEQYF. The rearrangement joins TRBV19 to TRBJ2-7; TRBD1 aligns across 7 bases. The CDR3 covers 13 residues. Germline CDR1 and CDR2: LNHDA and SQIVND (reference sequence). The J segment lost 2 bases and the V segment lost 6 bases, leaving 4 bases of the junction unmatched.

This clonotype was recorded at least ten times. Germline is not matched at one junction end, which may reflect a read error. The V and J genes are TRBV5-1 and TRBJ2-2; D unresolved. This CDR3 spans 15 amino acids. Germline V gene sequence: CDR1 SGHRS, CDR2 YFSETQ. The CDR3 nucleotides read TGCGCCAGCAACTTGGAACTCGCGAACACCGGGGAGCTGTTTTTT. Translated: CASNLELANTGELFF. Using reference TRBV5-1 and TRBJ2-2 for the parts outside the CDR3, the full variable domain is KAGVTQTPRYLIKTRGQQVTLSCSPISGHRSVSWYQQTPGQGLQFLFEYFSETQRNKGNFPGRFSGRQFSNSRSEMNVSTLELGDSALYLCASNLELANTGELFFGEGSRLTVL.

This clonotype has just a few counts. CDR3 region: CASSSDSSLYSNQPQHF. The CDR3 DNA is TGTGCCAGCAGCTCCGACAGCAGCCTCTATAGCAATCAGCCCCAGCATTTT. The chain has TRBV7-2 and TRBJ1-5; maybe TRBD1 (5 bases). Per germline, CDR1 SGHTA and CDR2 FQGNSA. V lost 4 bases to trimming and J lost 0 bases, with 16 bases between them. This CDR3 spans 17 amino acids.

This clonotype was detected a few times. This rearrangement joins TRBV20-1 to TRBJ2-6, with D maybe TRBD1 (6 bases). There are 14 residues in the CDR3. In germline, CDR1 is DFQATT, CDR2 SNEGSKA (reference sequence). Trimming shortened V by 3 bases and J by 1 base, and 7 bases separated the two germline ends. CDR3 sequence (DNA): TGCAGTGCTAGTAGGGGGTCTGGGGCCAACGTCCTGACTTTC. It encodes CSASRGSGANVLTF.

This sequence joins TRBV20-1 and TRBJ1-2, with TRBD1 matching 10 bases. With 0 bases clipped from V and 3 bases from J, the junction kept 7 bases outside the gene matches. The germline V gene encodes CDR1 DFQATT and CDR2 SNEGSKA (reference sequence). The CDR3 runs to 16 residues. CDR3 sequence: CSARDLTGGKYYGYTF. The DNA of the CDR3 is TGCAGTGCTAGAGATCTGACAGGGGGCAAATACTATGGCTACACCTTC.

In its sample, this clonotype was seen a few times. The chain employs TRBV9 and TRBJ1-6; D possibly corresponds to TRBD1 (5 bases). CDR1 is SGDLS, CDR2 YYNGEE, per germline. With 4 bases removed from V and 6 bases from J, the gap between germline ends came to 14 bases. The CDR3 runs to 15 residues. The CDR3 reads CASSSTPGPNSPLHF. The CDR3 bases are TGTGCCAGCAGCTCCACCCCGGGGCCTAATTCACCCCTCCACTTT.

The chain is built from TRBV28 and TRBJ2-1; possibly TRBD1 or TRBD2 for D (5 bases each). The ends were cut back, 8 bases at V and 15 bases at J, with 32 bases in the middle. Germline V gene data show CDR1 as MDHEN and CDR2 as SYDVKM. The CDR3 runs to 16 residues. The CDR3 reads CASASLDHGTLNRWFF. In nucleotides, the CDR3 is TGTGCCAGCGCGTCTCTGGACCATGGGACGCTGAACCGATGGTTCTTC.

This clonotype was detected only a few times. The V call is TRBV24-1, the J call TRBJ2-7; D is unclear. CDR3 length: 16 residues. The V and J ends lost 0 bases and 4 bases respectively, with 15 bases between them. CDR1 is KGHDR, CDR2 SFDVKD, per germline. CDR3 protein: CATSDLLPGPLYEQYV. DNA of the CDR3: TGTGCCACCAGTGATTTGCTTCCCGGCCCTCTATACGAGCAGTACGTC.

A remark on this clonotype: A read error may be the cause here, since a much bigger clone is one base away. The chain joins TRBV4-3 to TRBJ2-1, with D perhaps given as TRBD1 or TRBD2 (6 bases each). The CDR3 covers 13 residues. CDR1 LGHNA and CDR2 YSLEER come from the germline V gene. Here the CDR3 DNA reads TGCGCCAGCAGCCAAGATAGGAGGGGGGAGCAGTTATTC. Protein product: CASSQDRRGEQLF.

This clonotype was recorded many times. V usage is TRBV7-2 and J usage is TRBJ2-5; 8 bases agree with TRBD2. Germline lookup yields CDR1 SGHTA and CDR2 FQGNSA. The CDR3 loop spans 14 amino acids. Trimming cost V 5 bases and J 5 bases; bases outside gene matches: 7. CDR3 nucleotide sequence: TGTGCCAGCAGCCGGGGGGGGTCAGGGGAGACCCAGTACTTC. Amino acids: CASSRGGSGETQYF.

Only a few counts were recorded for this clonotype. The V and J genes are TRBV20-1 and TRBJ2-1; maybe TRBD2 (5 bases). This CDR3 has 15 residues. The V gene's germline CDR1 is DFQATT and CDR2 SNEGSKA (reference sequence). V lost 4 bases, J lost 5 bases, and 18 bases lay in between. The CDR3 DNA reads TGCAGTGCTATATCGCCCCGGAGGCATCACAATGAGCAGTTCTTC. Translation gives CSAISPRRHHNEQFF.

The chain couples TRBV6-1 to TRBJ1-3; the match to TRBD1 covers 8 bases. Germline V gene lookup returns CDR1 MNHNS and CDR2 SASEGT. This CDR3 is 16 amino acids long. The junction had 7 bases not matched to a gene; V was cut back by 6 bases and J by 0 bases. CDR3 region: CASSQGQAHSGNTIYF. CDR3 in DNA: TGTGCCAGCAGCCAGGGACAGGCCCACTCTGGAAACACCATATATTTT.

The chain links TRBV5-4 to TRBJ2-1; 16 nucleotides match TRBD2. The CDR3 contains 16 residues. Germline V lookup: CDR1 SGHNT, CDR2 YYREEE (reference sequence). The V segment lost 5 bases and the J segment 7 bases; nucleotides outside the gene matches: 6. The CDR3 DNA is TGTGCCAGCAGAGGGACTAGCGGGGGGGCTAGGAATGAGCAGTTCTTC. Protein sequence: CASRGTSGGARNEQFF.

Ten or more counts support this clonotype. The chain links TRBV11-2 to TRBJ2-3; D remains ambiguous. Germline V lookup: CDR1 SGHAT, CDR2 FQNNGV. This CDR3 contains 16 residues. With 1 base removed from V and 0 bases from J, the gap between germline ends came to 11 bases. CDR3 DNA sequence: TGTGCCAGCAGCTTAGGAGCGTTACTTAGCACAGATACGCAGTATTTT. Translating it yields CASSLGALLSTDTQYF.

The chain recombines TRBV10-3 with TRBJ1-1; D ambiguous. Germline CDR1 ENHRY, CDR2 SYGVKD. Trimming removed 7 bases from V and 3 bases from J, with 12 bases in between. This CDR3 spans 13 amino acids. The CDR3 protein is CAIMETRDTEAFF. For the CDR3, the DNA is TGTGCCATCATGGAGACCCGCGACACTGAAGCTTTCTTT.

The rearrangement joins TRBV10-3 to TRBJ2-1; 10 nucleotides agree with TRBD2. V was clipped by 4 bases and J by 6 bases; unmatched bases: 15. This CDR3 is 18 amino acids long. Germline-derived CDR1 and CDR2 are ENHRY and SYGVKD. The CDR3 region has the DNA TGTGCCATCAGTGCTCTGGGACCTAGCGGGGGAAGGGTCAATGAGCAGTTCTTC. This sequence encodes CAISALGPSGGRVNEQFF.

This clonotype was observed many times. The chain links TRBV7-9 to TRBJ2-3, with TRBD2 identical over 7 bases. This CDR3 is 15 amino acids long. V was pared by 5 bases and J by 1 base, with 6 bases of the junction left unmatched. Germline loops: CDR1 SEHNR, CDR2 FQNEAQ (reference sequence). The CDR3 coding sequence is TGTGCCAGCAGCGCGAGACTAGCTCGCACAGATACGCAGTATTTT. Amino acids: CASSARLARTDTQYF.

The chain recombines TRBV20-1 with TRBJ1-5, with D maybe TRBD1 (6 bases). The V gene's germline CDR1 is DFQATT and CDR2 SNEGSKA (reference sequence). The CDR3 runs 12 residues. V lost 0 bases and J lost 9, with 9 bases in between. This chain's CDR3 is CSAREGGRPQHF. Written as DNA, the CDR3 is TGCAGTGCTAGAGAGGGGGGCCGGCCCCAGCATTTT.

CDR3 in amino acids: CASSQGQGHYGYTF. CDR3 nucleotides: TGCGCCAGCAGCCAAGGACAGGGGCACTATGGCTACACCTTC. This chain joins TRBV4-1 and TRBJ1-2; 8 nucleotides match TRBD1. Germline V lookup: CDR1 MGHRA, CDR2 YSYEKL. The CDR3 sequence is 14 residues long. The ends lost 1 base at V and 3 bases at J; junction bases unmatched: 1.

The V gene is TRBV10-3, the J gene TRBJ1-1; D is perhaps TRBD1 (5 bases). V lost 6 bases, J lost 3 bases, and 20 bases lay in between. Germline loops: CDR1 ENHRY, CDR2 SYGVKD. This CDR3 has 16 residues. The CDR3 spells CAISPNMTESYTEAFF. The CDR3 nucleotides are TGTGCCATCAGCCCTAATATGACAGAATCGTACACTGAAGCTTTCTTT.

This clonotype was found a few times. The CDR3 DNA follows: TGCAGTGCTAGAGATCTGGGGGGCACTGAAGCTTTCTTT. Its translation: CSARDLGGTEAFF. The chain is built from TRBV20-1 and TRBJ1-1; the D gene is possibly TRBD1 (5 bases). Germline V gives CDR1 DFQATT, CDR2 SNEGSKA (reference sequence). The V gene lost 0 bases and the J gene lost 4 bases, with 9 bases spanning the gap. This CDR3 comprises 13 residues.